A single sample gave rise to the 19 T cell receptor beta chains below, sequenced in a study of T cells in Graves' hyperthyroidism and ophthalmopathy. Regions amplified from RNA transcripts were the TCR beta CDR3 regions. The HTBI primer set was used in a first-round RT-PCR of the TCR CDR3. TCRdb itself ran the multiplex PCR reads through MiXCR, one entry per CDR3 protein. The profile covers about 420,000 distinct CDR3 sequences, with roughly 13% appearing a single time and approximately 5.8% taken by the ten largest. The sequenced sample consisted of blood. The source of these receptors is a woman aged 18-29 years with Graves' hyperthyroidism.

This clonotype has at least ten counts. The rearrangement joins TRBV11-2 to TRBJ2-2; TRBD2 agrees at 12 bases. There are 20 residues in the CDR3. V lost 4 bases and J lost 0; bases outside the gene matches: 12. Germline loops: CDR1 SGHAT, CDR2 FQNNGV. The CDR3 loop reads CASSSRFVTSGRPNTGELFF. As DNA, the CDR3 is TGTGCCAGCAGCTCCCGTTTTGTGACTAGCGGGAGACCGAACACCGGGGAGCTGTTTTTT.

This clonotype appeared many times. J is TRBJ2-1 and V is TRBV13; 13 nucleotides match TRBD2. J gave up 8 bases and V 3 bases, and 4 bases lay outside the gene matches. Germline V lookup: CDR1 PRHDT, CDR2 FYEKMQ (reference sequence). The CDR3 spans 15 residues. The CDR3 is CASSLGLAGSDEQFF. The CDR3 region has the DNA TGTGCCAGCAGCTTGGGACTAGCGGGATCGGATGAGCAGTTCTTC.

This clonotype has only a few counts. The CDR3 bases are TGTGCCAGCAGACCCGGACCCTACACAGATACGCAGTATTTT. This sequence encodes CASRPGPYTDTQYF. The rearrangement uses TRBV6-1 and TRBJ2-3; no firm D call. V gave up 6 bases and J gave up 2 bases, with 12 bases separating them. Germline CDR1 and CDR2: MNHNS and SASEGT. CDR3 length equals 14 residues.

This chain uses TRBV6-1 with TRBJ2-1; 7 nucleotides match TRBD2. This CDR3 is built from 14 residues. CDR1 is MNHNS and CDR2 is SASEGT in the germline V gene. Trimming at V came to 7 bases and at J to 3 bases, leaving 6 bases not matched to a gene. The CDR3 DNA follows: TGTGCCAGCAATAGCGGGTTCTTCTACAATGAGCAGTTCTTC. Residues: CASNSGFFYNEQFF.

This chain joins TRBV29-1 and TRBJ2-7; tentatively, D is TRBD1 or TRBD2 (5 bases each). Trimming left V 3 bases short and J 2 bases short, with 8 bases between. Germline loops: CDR1 SQVTM, CDR2 ANQGSEA. The CDR3 consists of 12 residues. CDR3 sequence: CSVDKGPYEQYF. CDR3 in DNA: TGCAGCGTTGATAAGGGACCCTACGAGCAGTACTTC.

This clonotype occurred many times. The chain couples TRBV5-1 to TRBJ2-1, with 7 nucleotides matching TRBD2. Germline trimming cut 0 bases from V and 2 bases from J; bases unmatched to any gene: 2. The CDR3 runs to 15 residues. Looked up from germline, CDR1 is SGHRS and CDR2 is YFSETQ. CDR3 amino acids: CASSLEGGAYNEQFF. The DNA of the CDR3 is TGCGCCAGCAGCTTGGAGGGAGGGGCCTACAATGAGCAGTTCTTC.

This clonotype has a count of ten or more. The chain recombines TRBV3-1 with TRBJ1-1; D remains unclear. The CDR3 extends over 12 amino acids. Trimming stripped 6 bases from V and 5 bases from J, with 10 bases between. The germline gives CDR1 LGHDT, CDR2 YNNKEL (reference sequence). The CDR3 loop reads CASSLRRTEAFF. Here the CDR3 DNA reads TGTGCCAGCAGTCTTAGGCGGACTGAAGCTTTCTTT.

Remarks on this clonotype: Since no conserved phenylalanine or tryptophan closes the CDR3, a read error is the likely cause. The chain uses TRBV11-2 and TRBJ2-1; D not resolved. CDR3 length equals 14 residues. CDR1 SGHAT and CDR2 FQNNGV come from the germline V gene. Trimming removed 4 bases at V and 1 base at J, with 8 bases between. The CDR3 spells CASSSSSSYNEQFL. The CDR3 region has the DNA TGTGCCAGCAGCTCCAGTAGTTCCTACAATGAGCAGTTCCTC.

The J gene is TRBJ1-1, the V gene TRBV9, with 8 positions matching TRBD1. The germline V gene encodes CDR1 SGDLS and CDR2 YYNGEE. The V gene end was trimmed by 5 bases and the J gene end by 6 bases; junction bases not matched to a gene: 12. This CDR3 spans 15 amino acids. As DNA, the CDR3 is TGTGCCAGCAGTTCTACAGGGGGGGGAGGTCCTGAAGCTTTCTTT. This translates into CASSSTGGGGPEAFF.

This clonotype was counted at least ten times. V usage is TRBV11-2 and J usage is TRBJ2-3, with TRBD2 matching 12 bases. The CDR3 has 17 amino acids. V was clipped by 4 bases and J by 3 bases; unmatched bases: 8. Germline V lookup: CDR1 SGHAT, CDR2 FQNNGV. CDR3 DNA sequence: TGTGCCAGCAGCTACCCCTCTAGCGGGAGGGGGACAGATACGCAGTATTTT. Translation gives CASSYPSSGRGTDTQYF.

This clonotype was detected ten times or more. The chain carries TRBV20-1 and TRBJ2-7, with D perhaps TRBD1 (6 bases). The germline V gene has CDR1 DFQATT and CDR2 SNEGSKA (reference sequence). Between the trimmed V and J ends, which lost 6 bases and 1 base, there was a span of 10 bases. This CDR3 is 12 amino acids long. CDR3 DNA sequence: TGCAGTGCGAGGGGGAGTTCCTACGAGCAGTACTTC. It yields the protein CSARGSSYEQYF.

This clonotype was seen a few times. The chain joins TRBV20-1 to TRBJ2-1; 13 nucleotides agree with TRBD2. With 1 base clipped from V and 9 bases from J, the junction kept 3 bases outside the gene matches. Per germline, CDR1 DFQATT and CDR2 SNEGSKA (reference sequence). The CDR3 is 14 residues long. CDR3 residues: CSARVLAGGFEQFF. The CDR3 DNA follows: TGCAGTGCTAGAGTACTAGCGGGAGGGTTTGAGCAGTTCTTC.

The sample holds many counts of this clonotype. The chain carries TRBV11-2 and TRBJ2-1, with D unresolved. Germline V gene sequence: CDR1 SGHAT, CDR2 FQNNGV. V lost 4 bases, J lost 6 bases, and 16 bases lay in between. CDR3 length equals 15 residues. The CDR3 spells CASSSRLRHVNEQFF. The CDR3 DNA reads as TGTGCCAGCAGCTCACGACTCAGACATGTCAATGAGCAGTTCTTC.

This clonotype was observed at least ten times. This chain uses TRBV6-1 with TRBJ1-2; D is unclear. The CDR3 has 13 residues. The germline V and J ends were trimmed by 0 bases and 4 bases, with 6 bases remaining between them. Germline V gives CDR1 MNHNS, CDR2 SASEGT. The CDR3 bases are TGTGCCAGCAGTGAAGCCGCCACCTATGGCTACACCTTC. Translating gives CASSEAATYGYTF.

This clonotype was seen ten or more times. J is TRBJ2-7 and V is TRBV20-1, with 7 bases aligning to TRBD1. V was pared by 4 bases and J by 5 bases, with 5 bases of the junction left unmatched. This CDR3 comprises 12 residues. Looked up from germline, CDR1 is DFQATT and CDR2 is SNEGSKA (reference sequence). The CDR3 DNA reads TGCAGTGCTATCCGACAGGGTAACGAGCAGTACTTC. This sequence encodes CSAIRQGNEQYF.

In its sample, this clonotype was seen many times. The gene calls are TRBV28 and TRBJ2-1, with TRBD1 matching over 7 bases. The CDR3 length is 15 residues. From germline, CDR1 is MDHEN and CDR2 SYDVKM. The V segment lost 5 bases and the J segment 4 bases; nucleotides outside the gene matches: 8. In nucleotides, the CDR3 is TGTGCCAGCAGTCCCCACAAGGGACAGTACAATGAGCAGTTCTTC. Residues: CASSPHKGQYNEQFF.

Ten or more counts support this clonotype. The rearrangement links TRBV6-1 to TRBJ1-2; no definite D call. CDR1 and CDR2 (germline): MNHNS, SASEGT. The V end lost 10 bases, the J end lost 0 bases, and 15 bases lay between the germline ends. The CDR3 covers 14 residues. Here the CDR3 reads CATHPAGSNYGYTF. The CDR3 region has the DNA TGTGCCACACACCCGGCCGGGTCTAACTATGGCTACACCTTC.

This clonotype has just a few counts. This rearrangement joins TRBV5-1 to TRBJ1-3; D is possibly TRBD1 (6 bases). The V end was cut by 4 bases, the J end by 3 bases, with 8 bases between. This CDR3 spans 13 amino acids. Germline CDR1 is SGHRS and CDR2 is YFSETQ. This chain's CDR3 is CASSRDNGNTIYF. CDR3 bases: TGCGCCAGCAGCCGGGACAATGGAAACACCATATATTTT.

Many counts were recorded for this clonotype. The CDR3 reads CASSLSINSDRDRGEQYF. The CDR3 bases are TGTGCCAGCAGTTTATCCATCAACAGTGACCGGGACAGGGGCGAGCAGTACTTC. This sequence joins TRBV27 and TRBJ2-7, with 10 bases identical to TRBD1. After removal of 0 bases from V and 6 bases from J, the junction contained 14 bases not matched to a gene. The CDR3 runs to 18 residues. Germline CDR1 reads MNHEY; CDR2 reads SMNVEV (reference sequence).